Many counts were recorded for the clone carrying this T cell receptor (beta chain). TCR beta CDR3 sequences were amplified from RNA transcripts. The primer set for the first-round RT-PCR of the TCR CDR3 was HTBI. TCRdb re-called the multiplex PCR reads with MiXCR, one entry per CDR3 protein. The data show about 640,000 distinct CDR3 sequences, with roughly 20% seen just once and roughly a third held by the top ten. Germline V gene lookup returns CDR1 SNHLY and CDR2 FYNNEI. Trimming shortened V by 6 bases and J by 2 bases, and 18 bases separated the two germline ends. The CDR3 extends over 16 amino acids. The sample originates from a study of T cells in Graves' hyperthyroidism and ophthalmopathy. Patients with ophthalmopathy all had a Clinical Activity Score of at least 3, a NOSPECS grade of at least 4 and duration under 3 months.

The V call is TRBV2, the J call TRBJ2-3; possibly TRBD1 or TRBD2 for D (5 bases each). The receptor was derived from a young man with Graves' ophthalmopathy. Sample: blood. The CDR3 DNA is TGTGCCAGCAGAGAACTTCCGGGACCCAACACAGATACGCAGTATTTT. Its protein is CASRELPGPNTDTQYF.